A single sample gave rise to the 2 T cell receptor beta chains below, sequenced in a study of cytomegalovirus exposure and HLA in healthy donors. This PCR relied on a set of 60 Vbeta primers and 13 Jbeta primers. Assay: immunoSEQ multiplex PCR; the TCRdb copy retains only in-frame clones and omits some. The table records over 150,000 clones, 60% to 80% of them present only once. The sample taken for sequencing was PBMCs. The receptor set was obtained from a woman in her forties in good health and CMV-seropositive.

The rearrangement uses TRBV21-1 and TRBJ1-1; TRBD1 is taken as the D call from the table, unchecked against the DNA. TRBV21-1 is tagged as a pseudogene. This CDR3 region has 17 residues. DNA of the CDR3: TGTGCCAGCAGCAAAGGGGACAGTGGTGTATTCGACACTGAAGCTTTCTTT. It is translated as CASSKGDSGVFDTEAFF.

This clone was picked up a small number of times. V is TRBV9 and J is TRBJ2-7, with TRBD1 matching 7 bases. The germline gives CDR1 SGDLS, CDR2 YYNGEE. V lost 2 bases to trimming and J lost 0 bases; unmatched junction nucleotides: 2. CDR3 length: 14 amino acids. CDR3 nucleotides: TGTGCCAGCAGCGTGGACAGGTCCTCCTACGAGCAGTACTTC. Protein product: CASSVDRSSYEQYF.